This is a list of T cell receptor beta chains from one sample in a study of cytomegalovirus exposure and HLA in healthy donors. Here immunoSEQ multiplex PCR was the method, and the copy in TCRdb shows in-frame clones only, minus some. This sample has 110,000 to 150,000 clones, with 75% found just once. Sequenced material: PBMCs. The receptors come from a man aged 30 to 45 in good health and CMV-seronegative. The conserved cysteine and the conserved F or W are not part of the CDR3 here. Fields, in order: V gene, clone size, CDR3 protein. Part of the rows lack a size; the others show once, few, many or a class for expanded clones.

TRBV19 | - | ASTRGLSPTNEQF
TRBV18 | - | ASSPGTGFNNEKLF
TRBV11-2 | - | ATFKWEAGVQETQY
TRBV7-9 | once | ASSLRRELPGELF
TRBV11-3 | - | ASSPRLAGNNEQF
TRBV9 | - | ASSVGGQGHTGELF
TRBV5-1 | few | ASSPGWVFTDTQY
TRBV6-6 | - | ASRTDSYTGELF
TRBV27 | - | ASRTSYNEQF
TRBV6-5 | - | ASTPAGADEQF
TRBV27 | - | ASSRLPAGYEQY
TRBV19 | - | ASSIGGLRGEAF
TRBV5-1 | - | ASSYGTPLQETQY
TRBV30 | - | AWSRTGASTNEKLF
TRBV5-4 | - | ASSSGTGYEQY
TRBV5-1 | few | ASSLGQGAGELF
TRBV11-1 | - | ASSFQGYEQY
TRBV5-1 | - | ASSLDPAGVSDEQF
TRBV27 | - | ASSPRQRIDGELF
TRBV9 | - | ASSPVGAETQY
TRBV28 | - | ASRSPGRPAGTGELF
TRBV5-1 | - | ASNLEGSYEQY
TRBV29-1 | - | SVPGPAQGAYNEQF
TRBV4-2 | - | ASSQVDRGGSGANVLT
TRBV10-1 | - | ASVKGPGANVLT
TRBV7-9 | - | ASSVDRGDEKLF
TRBV28 | - | ASSPSDRNYGYT
TRBV27 | - | ASYVAGEEDTQY
TRBV11-2 | - | ASSLIMSTLYGYT
TRBV6-5 | - | ASSYEGGTDTQY
TRBV7-9 | - | ASSFRGSNQPQH
TRBV27 | - | ASSLSRAFTSYNSPLH
TRBV19 | - | ASKERDIARYEQY
TRBV11-2 | once | ASSLEVQGATVYGYT
TRBV10-3 | - | AISDPRGQGRTEQY
TRBV2 | - | ASSEVGGVTGELF
TRBV18 | - | ASSRPETGLAYEQY